This TCR beta chain was identified during a study of blood T cell repertoires in COVID-19. Study context: Samples of COVID-19 (acute and convalescent) were obtained from the United States, Italy and Spain. The analysed material was cDNA or gDNA that came from T cells, B-cell-depleted T cells, or PBMCs.

This clone appeared once. Unmatched junction bases numbered 3, after V lost 5 bases and J lost 3 bases. The CDR3 runs 15 residues. CDR1 is SGHNT, CDR2 YENEEA, per germline. Original handling: Nucleated cell counts were estimated from reference gene primer amplification. The protocol was immunoSEQ multiplex PCR, while the TCRdb copy is restricted to in-frame clones and leaves out a portion. V and J calls and clone size are given by that table; D and trimming were obtained from the DNA. The sample lists under 250,000 clones, over 75% occurring once. Enrolled during active infection, Seattle patients were then followed longitudinally.

The material sequenced was peripheral blood. This receptor was identified in a man in his fifties or sixties with COVID-19, enrolled during active disease. The chain employs TRBV11-3 and TRBJ2-2; 10 nucleotides agree with TRBD1. The CDR3 nucleotides are TGTGCCAGCAGCATCGGGACAGGGGACACCGGGGAGCTGTTTTTT. It translates to CASSIGTGDTGELFF.